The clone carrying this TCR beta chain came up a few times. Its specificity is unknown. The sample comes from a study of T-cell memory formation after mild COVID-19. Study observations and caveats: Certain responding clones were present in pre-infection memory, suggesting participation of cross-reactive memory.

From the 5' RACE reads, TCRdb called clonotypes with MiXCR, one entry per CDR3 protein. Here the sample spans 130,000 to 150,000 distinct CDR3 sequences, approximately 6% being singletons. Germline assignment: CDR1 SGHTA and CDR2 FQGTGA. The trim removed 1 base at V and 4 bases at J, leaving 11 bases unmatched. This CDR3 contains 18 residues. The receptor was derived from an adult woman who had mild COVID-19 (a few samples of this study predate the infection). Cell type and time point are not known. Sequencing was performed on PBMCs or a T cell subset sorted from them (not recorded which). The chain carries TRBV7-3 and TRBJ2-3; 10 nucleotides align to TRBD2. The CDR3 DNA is TGTGCCAGCAGCTTAAGGGGACCCGGGACTAGCGTACCAGATACGCAGTATTTT. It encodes CASSLRGPGTSVPDTQYF.